These 7 T cell receptor beta chains were sequenced from one sample in a study of T cell repertoires in cytomegalovirus infection. Their antigens are not known. TCRdb used MiXCR to reprocess the reads, holding one entry per CDR3 protein. The sample consists of about 220,000 distinct CDR3 sequences, 35% to 45% of them appearing once. Sequencing was performed on CD8+ T cells from cultured PBMCs, taken from culture after CMV antigen stimulation. The receptors come from a human donor in good health (CMV status not recorded). Some clones in this sample may be carry-over from other donors' samples.

V gene TRBV28 combines with J gene TRBJ1-2; no clear D gene. The CDR3 contains 14 residues. Trimming pared 1 base from V and 5 bases from J, leaving 11 bases between. In germline, CDR1 is MDHEN, CDR2 SYDVKM. The DNA for the CDR3 is TGTGCCAGCAGTTTATCTGGTGGAAAGTATGGCTACACCTTC. Amino acids: CASSLSGGKYGYTF.

The chain is built from TRBV7-6 and TRBJ2-7; 14 bases match TRBD2. The V and J ends lost 5 bases and 5 bases, in that order; junction bases with no gene match: 17. This CDR3 is 19 amino acids long. CDR1 and CDR2 from the germline V gene are SGHVS and FNYEAQ. As DNA, the CDR3 is TGTGCCAGCAGCGCTATTGGACTAGCGGGGGGCCATCCCGTCCACGAGCAGTACTTC. This encodes CASSAIGLAGGHPVHEQYF. Based on the CDR3 plus reference TRBV7-6 and TRBJ2-7, the full variable domain is GAGVSQSPRYKVTKRGQDVALRCDPISGHVSLYWYRQALGQGPEFLTYFNYEAQQDKSGLPNDRFSAERPEGSISTLTIQRTEQRDSAMYRCASSAIGLAGGHPVHEQYFGPGTRLTVT.

The chain links TRBV7-6 to TRBJ1-6; 10 nucleotides line up with TRBD1. CDR1 is SGHVS and CDR2 is FNYEAQ in the germline V gene. V lost 5 bases and J lost 3; bases outside the gene matches: 4. CDR3 length: 16 residues. Written as DNA, the CDR3 is TGTGCCAGCAGCCCGAGGGACAGGGGCTATAATTCACCCCTCCACTTT. It codes for CASSPRDRGYNSPLHF.

This clonotype was detected many times. This chain joins TRBV7-8 and TRBJ2-5; D may be TRBD1 or TRBD2 (6 bases each). CDR1 and CDR2 (germline): SGHVS, FQNEAQ. The V end was cut by 4 bases, the J end by 1 base, with 19 bases between. This CDR3 region has 17 residues. The CDR3, as DNA: TGTGCCAGCAGCTCCCCGCGAGAGGGGGGCGGCCAAGAGACCCAGTACTTC. Encoded protein: CASSSPREGGGQETQYF.

The chain combines TRBV7-9 with TRBJ2-1; TRBD2 is a possible D gene (6 bases). This CDR3 contains 14 residues. Germline V CDR1 and CDR2: SEHNR, FQNEAQ (reference sequence). V gave up 5 bases and J gave up 7 bases, with 15 bases separating them. Here the CDR3 DNA reads TGTGCCAGCAGCCATCGGGACTTCTGGAATGAGCAGTTCTTC. Protein sequence: CASSHRDFWNEQFF.

This clonotype was counted a few times. The V and J genes are TRBV28 and TRBJ2-3, with 11 bases matching TRBD2. CDR3 length equals 16 residues. Germline values: CDR1 MDHEN, CDR2 SYDVKM. Trimming at V came to 3 bases and at J to 2 bases, leaving 4 bases not matched to a gene. The CDR3 region has the DNA TGTGCCAGCAGTTTGGGACTAGCGGTCTACACAGATACGCAGTATTTT. It translates to CASSLGLAVYTDTQYF.

For the CDR3, the DNA is TGCGCCAGCAGCTTGACTAGCCTGGCAGATGAGCAGTTCTTC. It yields the protein CASSLTSLADEQFF. The chain carries TRBV5-1 and TRBJ2-1; maybe TRBD2 (6 bases). Germline loops: CDR1 SGHRS, CDR2 YFSETQ. The CDR3 spans 14 residues. The V and J ends lost 1 base and 8 bases respectively, with 13 bases between them. The whole variable domain, filled in from reference TRBV5-1 and TRBJ2-1, reads KAGVTQTPRYLIKTRGQQVTLSCSPISGHRSVSWYQQTPGQGLQFLFEYFSETQRNKGNFPGRFSGRQFSNSRSEMNVSTLELGDSALYLCASSLTSLADEQFFGPGTRLTVL.